Sequencing of this TCR beta chain was carried out in a study of CD8+ T cells in alopecia areata. Study conclusions and caveats: Numerous clones, expanded in lesions, remained in scalp and blood during tofacitinib.

Germline loops: CDR1 SGHTA, CDR2 FQGNSA. This CDR3 comprises 16 residues. V lost 0 bases, J lost 3 bases, and 12 bases lay in between. RNA was isolated and reverse transcribed to cDNA, the sequencing template. The data were produced by immunoSEQ multiplex PCR, yet TCRdb's version contains in-frame clones alone and is incomplete. The repertoire includes about 180,000 clones, 45% to 60% of them detected once, and about 9.4% sits in the top ten. Treatment described: oral pan-JAK inhibitor, 5-10 mg twice daily. Peripheral blood and lesional scalp punch biopsies were taken from alopecia areata patients. Regarding this clone: Antigen specificity is unknown.

The sequencing here drew on CD8+ T cells sorted from blood, taken at approximately week 51, from a patient treated with tofacitinib. This receptor was taken from a human donor with alopecia areata. The chain is built from TRBV7-2 and TRBJ1-5; D possibly corresponds to TRBD1 (5 bases). The CDR3 DNA is TGTGCCAGCAGCTTAGCGCCGGGGCAGAACAATCAGCCCCAGCATTTT. It specifies CASSLAPGQNNQPQHF. Full variable domain (remainder filled in from reference TRBV7-2 and TRBJ1-5): GAGVSQSPSNKVTEKGKDVELRCDPISGHTALYWYRQSLGQGLEFLIYFQGNSAPDKSGLPSDRFSAERTGGSVSTLTIQRTQQEDSAVYLCASSLAPGQNNQPQHFGDGTRLSIL.